The 11 T cell receptor beta chains in this list originate from one sample, sequenced in a study of blood T cell repertoires in COVID-19. Assay: immunoSEQ multiplex PCR; the TCRdb copy retains only in-frame clones and omits some. The sample contains 160,000 or so clones, approximately 80% of which appear only once. Sequenced: peripheral blood. Receptors originate from a woman aged 80 or older with acute or convalescent COVID-19.

In regard to this clone: Germline is not matched at one junction end, which may reflect a read error. The chain employs TRBV30 and TRBJ1-1; a possible D gene is TRBD1 (6 bases). The CDR3 runs 16 residues. The germline V gene has CDR1 GTSNPN and CDR2 SVGIG (reference sequence). The CDR3 coding sequence is TGTGCCTGGATTCCCCTGGTGAGGAGGAGCGGGGTAAGAGGGGGTTTT. Translating gives CAWIPLVRRSGVRGGF.

The V and J genes are TRBV5-1 and TRBJ2-3; the D gene is possibly TRBD1 (7 bases). V lost 0 bases and J 8 bases, leaving 13 bases between the germline ends. The CDR3 is made up of 14 amino acids. CDR1 and CDR2 from the germline V gene are SGHRS and YFSETQ. This CDR3 reads CASSLGQGGGTQYF. For the CDR3, the DNA is TGCGCCAGCAGCTTGGGGCAGGGGGGAGGTACGCAGTATTTT.

The gene calls are TRBV20-1 and TRBJ1-2; TRBD1 aligns across 7 bases. The CDR3 length is 15 residues. CDR1 DFQATT and CDR2 SNEGSKA come from the germline V gene (reference sequence). Germline trimming cut 3 bases from V and 4 bases from J; bases unmatched to any gene: 11. The CDR3 sequence is CSASGLQGTPYGYTF. The CDR3 DNA reads TGCAGTGCTAGTGGCCTACAGGGGACTCCCTATGGCTACACCTTC.

The chain is built from TRBV30 and TRBJ2-7; possible D gene TRBD2, 6 bases. The CDR3 loop spans 15 amino acids. Germline-derived CDR1 and CDR2 are GTSNPN and SVGIG (reference sequence). Trimming pared 3 bases from V and 1 base from J, leaving 16 bases between. The CDR3 loop reads CAWRRLAQLSYEQYF. The CDR3 nucleotides are TGTGCCTGGAGAAGGCTAGCGCAGCTATCCTACGAGCAGTACTTC.

The rearrangement links TRBV5-6 to TRBJ1-2; TRBD1 matches at 9 bases. The ends lost 4 bases at V and 8 bases at J; junction bases unmatched: 9. Germline-derived CDR1 and CDR2 are SGHDT and YYEEEE. There are 14 residues in the CDR3. The CDR3 protein is CASSELTGGKGYTF. The CDR3 coding sequence is TGTGCCAGCAGCGAACTAACAGGGGGCAAAGGCTACACCTTC.

CDR3 sequence reads: CASKEPGNTIYF. CDR3 DNA: TGTGCCTCTAAAGAACCCGGAAACACCATATATTTT. The chain uses TRBV30 and TRBJ1-3; D call uncertain. The V end lost 7 bases, the J end lost 4 bases, and 11 bases lay between the germline ends. The CDR3 consists of 12 residues. CDR1 is GTSNPN and CDR2 is SVGIG in the germline V gene (reference sequence).

This clone was picked up many times. This chain connects TRBV27 to TRBJ2-7, with D tentatively TRBD1 (5 bases). From germline, CDR1 is MNHEY and CDR2 SMNVEV (reference sequence). Trimming pared 5 bases from V and 2 bases from J, leaving 10 bases between. This CDR3 is 13 amino acids long. This CDR3 reads CASSQGFPYEQYF. As DNA, the CDR3 is TGTGCCAGCAGTCAGGGTTTCCCCTACGAGCAGTACTTC.

The chain has TRBV14 and TRBJ2-7; TRBD2 matches 7 bases. Germline values: CDR1 SGHDN, CDR2 FVKESK. The CDR3 loop spans 15 amino acids. Unmatched junction bases numbered 11, after V lost 5 bases and J lost 4 bases. Here the CDR3 DNA reads TGTGCCAGCAGCTCCCCGGCTAGCGGATTGTACGAGCAGTACTTC. Protein product: CASSSPASGLYEQYF.

V usage is TRBV9 and J usage is TRBJ1-3, with 7 bases that match TRBD1. From germline, CDR1 is SGDLS and CDR2 YYNGEE. The ends lost 4 bases at V and 3 bases at J; junction bases unmatched: 10. This CDR3 contains 16 residues. The CDR3 DNA sequence: TGTGCCAGCAGCCCACAGACAGGGTCCCATGGAAACACCATATATTTT. The encoded protein is CASSPQTGSHGNTIYF.

V is TRBV20-1 and J is TRBJ1-1; D uncertain. The germline V and J ends were trimmed by 6 bases and 1 base, with 6 bases remaining between them. Germline-derived CDR1 and CDR2 are DFQATT and SNEGSKA (reference sequence). This CDR3 has 11 amino acids. In DNA form, the CDR3 reads TGCAGTGCCCACGGGAACACTGAAGCTTTCTTT. As protein: CSAHGNTEAFF.

This chain joins TRBV4-1 and TRBJ1-2, with 7 bases lining up with TRBD1. In germline, CDR1 is MGHRA, CDR2 YSYEKL. The CDR3 contains 14 residues. With V trimmed by 4 bases and J by 4 bases, 6 bases remained unmatched. The CDR3 nucleotides read TGCGCCAGCAGCCGACAGACAGGGTTCTATGGCTACACCTTC. It yields the protein CASSRQTGFYGYTF.